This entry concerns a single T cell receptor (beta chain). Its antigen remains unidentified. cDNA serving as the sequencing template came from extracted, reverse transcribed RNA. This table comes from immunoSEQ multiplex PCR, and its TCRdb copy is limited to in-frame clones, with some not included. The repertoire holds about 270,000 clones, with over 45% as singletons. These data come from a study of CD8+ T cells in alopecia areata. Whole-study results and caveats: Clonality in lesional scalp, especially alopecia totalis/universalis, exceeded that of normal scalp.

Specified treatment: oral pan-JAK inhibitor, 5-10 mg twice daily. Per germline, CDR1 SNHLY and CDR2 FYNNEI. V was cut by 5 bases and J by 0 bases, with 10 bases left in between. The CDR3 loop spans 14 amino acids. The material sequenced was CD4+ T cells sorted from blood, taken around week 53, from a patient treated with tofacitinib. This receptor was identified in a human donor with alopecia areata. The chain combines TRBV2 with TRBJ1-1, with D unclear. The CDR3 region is CASSYAGVNTEAFF. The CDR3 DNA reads TGTGCCAGCAGTTATGCGGGAGTGAACACTGAAGCTTTCTTT.